One and the same sample provided the 21 T cell receptor beta chains below, sequenced in a study of T-cell reconstitution after alpha-beta-depleted transplantation in children. Unique molecular identifiers were incorporated when the TCRbeta library was constructed. From the PCR reads, TCRdb called clonotypes with MiXCR, one entry per CDR3 protein. Of roughly 400,000 distinct CDR3 sequences listed, roughly 20% are singletons. The sequencing used PBMCs from the stem cell graft donor, collected from the stem cell graft. The receptors shown here come from a human donor who donated a stem cell graft to a child with acute myeloid leukemia.

With regard to this clonotype: Compared with germline, one end of the junction differs, possibly owing to a read error. The chain has TRBV6-1 and TRBJ2-7; possible D gene TRBD1, 5 bases. The CDR3 extends over 14 amino acids. Per the germline V gene, CDR1 is MNHNS and CDR2 is SASEGT. The CDR3 loop is CASRRTSSSYQQYF. The CDR3, as DNA: TGTGCCAGCAGGAGGACATCGAGCTCCTACCAGCAGTACTTC.

This clonotype was observed many times. The chain joins TRBV7-9 to TRBJ2-7; a weak D match, TRBD2 (6 bases). The CDR3 length is 12 residues. CDR1 SEHNR and CDR2 FQNEAQ come from the germline V gene (reference sequence). Trimming left V 8 bases short and J 5 bases short, with 13 bases between. In nucleotides, the CDR3 is TGTGCCAGCGGCAGGGAGGACAACGAGCAGTACTTC. Translation: CASGREDNEQYF.

This clonotype was counted only a few times. The rearrangement links TRBV25-1 to TRBJ2-3, with TRBD2 as a possible D gene (5 bases). V lost 4 bases to trimming and J lost 2 bases, with 13 bases between them. The length of the CDR3 is 15 residues. Germline loops: CDR1 MGHDK, CDR2 SYGVNS. This CDR3 is CASSAFAGDTDTQYF. CDR3 DNA: TGTGCCAGCAGTGCCTTCGCGGGTGACACAGATACGCAGTATTTT.

This clonotype was counted many times. The rearrangement joins TRBV5-4 to TRBJ2-7, with D perhaps TRBD2 (5 bases). The CDR3 runs 12 residues. V was cut by 3 bases and J by 6 bases, with 10 bases left in between. Germline CDR1 is SGHNT and CDR2 is YYREEE (reference sequence). CDR3 in DNA: TGTGCCAGCAGCTCCACTAGGAGCGAGCAGTACTTC. It translates to CASSSTRSEQYF. Full variable domain (outside the CDR3, taken from reference TRBV5-4 and TRBJ2-7): ETGVTQSPTHLIKTRGQQVTLRCSSQSGHNTVSWYQQALGQGPQFIFQYYREEENGRGNFPPRFSGLQFPNYSSELNVNALELDDSALYLCASSSTRSEQYFGPGTRLTVT.

This chain connects TRBV5-1 to TRBJ2-1, with 7 positions matching TRBD2. The length of the CDR3 is 13 residues. CDR1 SGHRS and CDR2 YFSETQ come from the germline V gene. V lost 4 bases, J lost 7 bases, and 5 bases stayed unmatched. CDR3 bases: TGCGCCAGCAGCATAGGACTAGTTAATGAGCAGTTCTTC. This codes for CASSIGLVNEQFF.

This clonotype has more than one count but fewer than ten. V is TRBV5-1 and J is TRBJ2-7, with 8 bases aligning to TRBD2. The germline V gene encodes CDR1 SGHRS and CDR2 YFSETQ. This CDR3 contains 15 residues. Losses at the gene ends were 2 bases for V and 1 base for J; bases not matched to a gene: 5. As DNA, the CDR3 is TGCGCCAGCAGCTTAGCGGGAGACCTATCCTACGAGCAGTACTTC. This translates into CASSLAGDLSYEQYF. Full variable domain (missing parts from reference TRBV5-1 and TRBJ2-7): KAGVTQTPRYLIKTRGQQVTLSCSPISGHRSVSWYQQTPGQGLQFLFEYFSETQRNKGNFPGRFSGRQFSNSRSEMNVSTLELGDSALYLCASSLAGDLSYEQYFGPGTRLTVT.

This clonotype was observed a handful of times. The chain combines TRBV29-1 with TRBJ1-2; D uncertain. This CDR3 has 9 amino acids. Looked up from germline, CDR1 is SQVTM and CDR2 is ANQGSEA. The V end was cut by 4 bases, the J end by 7 bases, with 4 bases between. The CDR3 DNA reads TGCAGCGTTGGGCCTGGCTACACCTTC. Protein: CSVGPGYTF.

This chain uses TRBV7-9 with TRBJ1-1, with 7 bases matching TRBD1. The V gene end was trimmed by 3 bases and the J gene end by 10 bases; junction bases not matched to a gene: 8. CDR3 length equals 13 residues. Germline-derived CDR1 and CDR2 are SEHNR and FQNEAQ (reference sequence). CDR3 sequence: CASSFSPGQRAFF. In DNA, the CDR3 is TGTGCCAGCAGCTTTTCTCCGGGACAGCGAGCTTTCTTT.

This clonotype was seen only a few times. This chain connects TRBV24-1 to TRBJ2-3; 9 nucleotides match TRBD1. This CDR3 region has 15 residues. V shed 4 bases, J shed 1 base, and the junction held 2 bases outside the gene matches. Germline-derived CDR1 and CDR2 are KGHDR and SFDVKD. CDR3 bases: TGTGCCACCAGTGACCGGACAGGGGGCACAGATACGCAGTATTTT. Translated: CATSDRTGGTDTQYF.

The sample holds many counts of this clonotype. The V gene is TRBV12-3 or TRBV12-4, the J gene TRBJ2-2; no clear D gene. This CDR3 is built from 11 residues. Deletions cut 6 bases from V and 7 bases from J, with 6 bases between. The CDR3 nucleotides are TGTGCCAGCAGGGAAATCGGGGAGCTGTTTTTT. Translation: CASREIGELFF.

The chain couples TRBV10-2 to TRBJ2-5, with D maybe TRBD2 (6 bases). Trimming pared 5 bases from V and 4 bases from J, leaving 17 bases between. The CDR3 length is 15 residues. Germline-derived CDR1 and CDR2 are WSHSY and SAAADI. CDR3 in DNA: TGCGCCAGCAGTTCTCCCGGCGGGGCTCGAGAGACCCAGTACTTC. Translated: CASSSPGGARETQYF.

The chain is built from TRBV9 and TRBJ1-1; the D is unclear. The V gene lost 4 bases and the J gene lost 7 bases, with 14 bases spanning the gap. CDR3 length equals 13 residues. CDR1 is SGDLS, CDR2 YYNGEE, per germline. CDR3 DNA: TGTGCCAGCAGCTATACCCACCTTGGTGAAGCTTTCTTT. Amino acid sequence: CASSYTHLGEAFF.

This clonotype occurred many times. This sequence joins TRBV27 and TRBJ1-2, with D hard to call. This CDR3 spans 13 amino acids. V gave up 5 bases and J gave up 0 bases, with 7 bases separating them. Germline V gives CDR1 MNHEY, CDR2 SMNVEV (reference sequence). CDR3 in amino acids: CASSPSSNYGYTF. The CDR3 nucleotides read TGTGCCAGCAGTCCCTCATCTAACTATGGCTACACCTTC.

The chain couples TRBV29-1 to TRBJ2-4; the D gene could be TRBD1 or TRBD2 (5 bases each). CDR1 and CDR2 from the germline V gene are SQVTM and ANQGSEA. Trimming pared 3 bases from V and 8 bases from J, leaving 11 bases between. The CDR3 is 12 amino acids. CDR3 amino acids: CSVDRGEDIQYF. The CDR3 DNA follows: TGCAGCGTTGATCGGGGCGAGGACATTCAGTACTTC. Full variable domain (remainder filled in from reference TRBV29-1 and TRBJ2-4): SAVISQKPSRDICQRGTSLTIQCQVDSQVTMMFWYRQQPGQSLTLIATANQGSEATYESGFVIDKFPISRPNLTFSTLTVSNMSPEDSSIYLCSVDRGEDIQYFGAGTRLSVL.

A single count supports this clonotype. At one end, the junction sequence differs from germline, possibly due to a read error. J is TRBJ2-1 and V is TRBV20-1; no clear D gene. Germline V CDR1 and CDR2: DFQATT, SNEGSKA (reference sequence). The CDR3 runs to 16 residues. The CDR3 region is CCARDRWMSSYNEQFF. The CDR3, as DNA: TGCTGTGCTAGAGATCGGTGGATGAGCTCCTACAATGAGCAGTTCTTC.

This chain joins TRBV12-3 or TRBV12-4 and TRBJ2-2; D is undetermined. Trimming stripped 4 bases from V and 10 bases from J, with 4 bases between. The CDR3 covers 10 residues. The CDR3 loop reads CASSSTELFF. The CDR3 bases are TGTGCCAGCAGTTCCACGGAGCTGTTTTTT.

The rearrangement joins TRBV11-3 to TRBJ2-1; D not resolved. CDR1 is SGHNT, CDR2 YENEEA, per germline. The CDR3 has 13 residues. Trimming removed 0 bases at V and 6 bases at J, with 6 bases between. CDR3 nucleotides: TGTGCCAGCAGCTTAGAGGCTGGCAATGAGCAGTTCTTC. Translation gives CASSLEAGNEQFF.

The rearrangement joins TRBV4-2 to TRBJ2-7; D is possibly TRBD1 (6 bases). This CDR3 region has 16 residues. Germline-derived CDR1 and CDR2 are LGHNA and YNFKEQ. V was clipped by 4 bases and J by 2 bases, with 18 bases between them. The CDR3 spells CASSPGSPGQAYEQYF. The CDR3 DNA reads as TGTGCCAGCAGCCCGGGATCGCCGGGACAAGCCTACGAGCAGTACTTC.

The table lists this clonotype with many counts. The chain uses TRBV5-6 and TRBJ2-3, with TRBD2 identical over 10 bases. With V trimmed by 4 bases and J by 2 bases, 4 bases remained unmatched. The CDR3 sequence is 15 residues long. Per germline, CDR1 SGHDT and CDR2 YYEEEE. The CDR3: CASSRTSGVTDTQYF. The CDR3 DNA follows: TGTGCCAGCAGCAGGACTAGCGGAGTCACAGATACGCAGTATTTT.

The V gene is TRBV28, the J gene TRBJ2-1, with 10 bases lining up with TRBD1. The V gene's germline CDR1 is MDHEN and CDR2 SYDVKM. The V and J ends lost 3 bases and 7 bases, in that order; junction bases with no gene match: 6. The CDR3 extends over 15 amino acids. CDR3 residues: CASSFRRTGGNEQFF. The CDR3 region has the DNA TGTGCCAGCAGTTTCCGAAGGACAGGGGGAAATGAGCAGTTCTTC. Full variable domain (rest looked up from reference TRBV28 and TRBJ2-1): DVKVTQSSRYLVKRTGEKVFLECVQDMDHENMFWYRQDPGLGLRLIYFSYDVKMKEKGDIPEGYSVSREKKERFSLILESASTNQTSMYLCASSFRRTGGNEQFFGPGTRLTVL.

The chain is built from TRBV2 and TRBJ2-5; 16 nucleotides agree with TRBD2. The CDR3 consists of 19 residues. The V segment lost 7 bases and the J segment 5 bases; nucleotides outside the gene matches: 16. CDR1 and CDR2 (germline): SNHLY, FYNNEI. CDR3 nucleotides: TGTGCCAGCATGAGCCCCGGGACTAGCGGGAGGGCCCTCCGGGAGACCCAGTACTTC. Protein: CASMSPGTSGRALRETQYF.